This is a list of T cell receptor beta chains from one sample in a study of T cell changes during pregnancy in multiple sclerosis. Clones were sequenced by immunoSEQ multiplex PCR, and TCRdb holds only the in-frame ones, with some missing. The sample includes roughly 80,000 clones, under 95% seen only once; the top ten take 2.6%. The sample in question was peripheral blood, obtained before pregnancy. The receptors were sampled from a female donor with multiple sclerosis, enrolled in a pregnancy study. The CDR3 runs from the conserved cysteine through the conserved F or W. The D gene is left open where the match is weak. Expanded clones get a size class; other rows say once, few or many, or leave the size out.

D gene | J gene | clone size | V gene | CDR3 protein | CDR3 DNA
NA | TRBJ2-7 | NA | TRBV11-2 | CASSLDSDRGYEQYF | TGTGCCAGCAGCTTAGATTCCGACAGAGGCTACGAGCAGTACTTC
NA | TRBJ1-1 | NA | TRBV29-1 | CSVPGGTEAFF | TGCAGCGTACCGGGTGGGACTGAAGCTTTCTTT
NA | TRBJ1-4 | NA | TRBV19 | CASSQGSWGEKLFF | TGTGCCAGTAGCCAGGGATCCTGGGGTGAAAAACTGTTTTTT
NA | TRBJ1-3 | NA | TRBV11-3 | CASSDARGSGNTIYF | TGTGCCAGCAGCGACGCCAGAGGCTCTGGAAACACCATATATTTT
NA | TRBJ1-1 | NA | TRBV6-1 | CASSGVMNTEAFF | TGTGCCAGCAGCGGAGTTATGAACACTGAAGCTTTCTTT
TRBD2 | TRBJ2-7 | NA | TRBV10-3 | CAISPGLAASYEQYF | TGTGCCATCAGCCCGGGACTAGCGGCCTCCTACGAGCAGTACTTC
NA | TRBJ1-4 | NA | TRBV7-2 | CASSAGSATNEKLFF | TGTGCCAGCAGCGCCGGGTCTGCAACTAATGAAAAACTGTTTTTT
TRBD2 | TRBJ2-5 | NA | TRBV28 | CASSESGRRGRETQYF | TGTGCCAGCAGTGAGAGCGGGAGGCGTGGGCGAGAGACCCAGTACTTC
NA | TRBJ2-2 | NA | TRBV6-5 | CASSPGTLNTGELFF | TGTGCCAGCAGTCCCGGGACTCTGAACACCGGGGAGCTGTTTTTT
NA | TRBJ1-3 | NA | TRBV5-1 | CASSSGEINTIYF | TGCGCCAGCAGCTCAGGGGAAATTAACACCATATATTTT
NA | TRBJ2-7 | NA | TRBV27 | CASSLSAGAVSSYEQYF | TGTGCCAGCAGTTTATCGGCGGGCGCTGTATCCTCCTACGAGCAGTACTTC
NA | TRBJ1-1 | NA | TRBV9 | CASSVVGRAGADTEAFF | TGTGCCAGCAGCGTAGTGGGCCGCGCAGGGGCGGACACTGAAGCTTTCTTT
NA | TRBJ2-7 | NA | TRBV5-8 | CASSLVAGTYEQYF | TGTGCCAGCAGCTTGGTCGCAGGGACCTACGAGCAGTACTTC
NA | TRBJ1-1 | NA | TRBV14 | CASSQVWTDFAEAFF | TGTGCCAGTAGCCAAGTCTGGACAGATTTCGCTGAAGCTTTCTTT
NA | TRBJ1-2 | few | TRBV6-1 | CASTITGTNYGYTF | TGTGCCAGCACCATCACAGGGACCAACTATGGCTACACCTTC
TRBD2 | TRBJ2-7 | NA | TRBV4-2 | CASSHAVYSGTSDVAQYF | TGTGCCAGCAGCCATGCCGTTTATTCAGGGACTAGCGACGTGGCGCAGTACTTC
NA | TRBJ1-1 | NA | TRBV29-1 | CSVQGSKNTEAFF | TGCAGCGTTCAGGGGTCAAAGAACACTGAAGCTTTCTTT
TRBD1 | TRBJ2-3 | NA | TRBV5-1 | CASSAGTGGMADTQYF | TGCGCCAGCAGCGCCGGGACAGGGGGTATGGCAGATACGCAGTATTTT
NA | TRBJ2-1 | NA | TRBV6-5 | CASSYAVANEQFF | TGTGCCAGCAGTTACGCTGTGGCAAATGAGCAGTTCTTC
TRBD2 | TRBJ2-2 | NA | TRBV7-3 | CASSLGTSGAIGELFF | TGTGCCAGCAGCCTGGGGACTAGCGGGGCGATTGGGGAGCTGTTTTTT
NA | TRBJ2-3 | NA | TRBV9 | CASSVAGTDTQYF | TGTGCCAGCAGCGTAGCGGGGACAGATACGCAGTATTTT
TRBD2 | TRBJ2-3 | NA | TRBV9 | CASSVGGGRAEDTQYF | TGTGCCAGCAGCGTAGGGGGCGGGAGGGCCGAAGATACGCAGTATTTT
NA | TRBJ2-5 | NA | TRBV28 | CASRNEYQETQYF | TGTGCCAGCAGAAATGAGTACCAAGAGACCCAGTACTTC
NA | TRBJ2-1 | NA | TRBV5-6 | CASSLFDEQFF | TGTGCCAGCAGCTTGTTCGATGAGCAGTTCTTC
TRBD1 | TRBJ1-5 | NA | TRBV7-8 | CASSSTGRQPQHF | TGTGCCAGCAGCTCGACAGGGCGCCAGCCCCAGCATTTT
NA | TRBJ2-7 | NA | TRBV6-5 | CASSRLNEQYF | TGTGCCAGCAGTCGACTAAACGAGCAGTACTTC
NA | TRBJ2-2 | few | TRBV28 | CASKKNRVTNTGELFF | TGTGCCAGCAAAAAGAACAGGGTTACGAACACCGGGGAGCTGTTTTTT
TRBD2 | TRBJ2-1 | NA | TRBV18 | CASSPLGGVNEQFF | TGTGCCAGCTCACCCTTGGGGGGGGTCAATGAGCAGTTCTTC
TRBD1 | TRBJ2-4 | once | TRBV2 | CASDRDQNIQYF | TGTGCCAGCGACAGGGACCAAAACATTCAGTACTTC
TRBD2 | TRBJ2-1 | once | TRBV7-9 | CASSLGGLAGVLEQFF | TGTGCCAGCAGCTTAGGAGGACTAGCGGGAGTTCTCGAGCAGTTCTTC
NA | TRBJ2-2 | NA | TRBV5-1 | CASSSGLLQGNTGELFF | TGCGCCAGCAGCTCCGGACTTCTACAAGGGAACACCGGGGAGCTGTTTTTT
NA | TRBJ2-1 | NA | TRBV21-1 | CASRQLRPGLDTLSPYNEQFF | TGTGCCAGCAGACAACTCCGCCCGGGACTAGATACCCTAAGCCCCTACAATGAGCAGTTCTTC
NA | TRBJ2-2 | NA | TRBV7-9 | CASSSRPAGNTGELFF | TGTGCCAGCAGCTCCAGGCCGGCGGGGAACACCGGGGAGCTGTTTTTT
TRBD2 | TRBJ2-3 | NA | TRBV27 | CASSLLLAGGTDTQYF | TGTGCCAGCAGTTTATTACTAGCGGGAGGGACAGATACGCAGTATTTT
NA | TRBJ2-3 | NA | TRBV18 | CASSPLRGSGTDTQYF | TGTGCCAGCTCACCCCTACGAGGAAGTGGCACAGATACGCAGTATTTT
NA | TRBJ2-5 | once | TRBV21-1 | CASSRGTGGRETQYF | TGTGCCAGCAGCAGAGGGACAGGGGGCAGGGAGACCCAGTACTTC
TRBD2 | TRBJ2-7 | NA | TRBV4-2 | CASSQGPGLAENYEQYF | TGTGCCAGCAGCCAAGGCCCGGGACTAGCAGAAAACTACGAGCAGTACTTC
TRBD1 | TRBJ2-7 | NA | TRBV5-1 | CASSPGQGVDEQYF | TGCGCCAGCAGCCCCGGACAGGGGGTTGACGAGCAGTACTTC